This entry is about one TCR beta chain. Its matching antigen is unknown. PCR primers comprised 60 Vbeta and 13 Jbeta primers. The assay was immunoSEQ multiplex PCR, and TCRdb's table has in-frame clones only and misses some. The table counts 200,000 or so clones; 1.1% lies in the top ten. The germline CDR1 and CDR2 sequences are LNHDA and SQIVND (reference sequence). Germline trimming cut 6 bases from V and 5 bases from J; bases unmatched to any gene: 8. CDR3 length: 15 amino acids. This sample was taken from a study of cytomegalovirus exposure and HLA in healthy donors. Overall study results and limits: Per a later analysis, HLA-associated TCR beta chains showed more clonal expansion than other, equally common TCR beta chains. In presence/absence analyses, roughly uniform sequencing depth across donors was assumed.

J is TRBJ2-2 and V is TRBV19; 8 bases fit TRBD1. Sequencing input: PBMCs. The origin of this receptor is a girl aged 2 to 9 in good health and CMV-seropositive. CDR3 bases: TGTGCCAGTAGCCCGACAGGGGTCGGAACCGGGGAGCTGTTTTTT. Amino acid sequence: CASSPTGVGTGELFF.